The clone carrying this TCR beta chain has just a few counts. This entry comes from a study of regulatory T cells in long-lasting Graves disease. Regarding time point: newly diagnosed GD, antithyroid drugs for less than 3 months. Generation of the TCR library employed RNA extracted from PBMCs. The V and J ends lost 8 bases and 3 bases respectively, with 17 bases between them. This CDR3 spans 14 amino acids. Germline assignment: CDR1 MNHNS and CDR2 SASEGT. TCR beta libraries were built with iRepertoire HTBI primers and Arm-PCR of CDR3 regions. Each CDR3 protein gets one entry after TCRdb re-called the multiplex PCR reads with MiXCR. The repertoire includes hundreds of thousands of distinct CDR3 sequences, around 17% of them detected once, and around 18% sits in the top ten. These sequences were also reported in another study, on T cells in Graves' hyperthyroidism and ophthalmopathy.

The chain links TRBV6-1 to TRBJ2-7, with D perhaps TRBD2 (6 bases). The material was peripheral blood mononuclear cells (PBMCs), obtained at new diagnosis, from a patient treated with antithyroid drugs. The receptor was derived from a woman in her 30s with Graves disease. CDR3 bases: TGTGCCAGCTCTCAGGAGGGGTCGTTCTACGAGCAGTACTTC. This encodes CASSQEGSFYEQYF.